Listed below are T cell receptor beta chains from one sample, sequenced in a study of T-cell reconstitution after alpha-beta-depleted transplantation in children. TCRdb redid the calling of the PCR reads with MiXCR, one entry per CDR3 protein. The table includes around 490,000 distinct CDR3 sequences, approximately 10% detected once. The sequenced sample was PBMCs, mostly from graft donor cells, obtained 180 days after TCRalphabeta/CD19-depleted stem cell transplant. Receptors were obtained from a female patient aged 2-9 years who had a stem cell transplant for aplastic anemia, so the T cells may come from the graft donor. Each CDR3 is given with its conserved first and last residue. D genes are given only for firm matches. Expanded clones get a size class; other rows say once, few or many, or leave the size out.

J: TRBJ2-2
V: TRBV7-2
D: TRBD1
size: few
CDR3: CASSPEGQGGTGELFF
DNA: TGTGCCAGCAGCCCCGAAGGACAGGGGGGCACCGGGGAGCTGTTTTTT

J: TRBJ1-4
V: TRBV6-5
D: -
size: many
CDR3: CASSQKLTNEKLFF
DNA: TGTGCCAGCAGTCAGAAACTAACTAATGAAAAACTGTTTTTT

J: TRBJ2-7
V: TRBV4-3
D: TRBD1
size: -
CDR3: CASSPGQGDYEQYF
DNA: TGCGCCAGCTCCCCGGGACAGGGCGACTACGAGCAGTACTTC

J: TRBJ2-6
V: TRBV29-1
D: -
size: few
CDR3: CSVGFRGSTLSGANVLTF
DNA: TGCAGCGTTGGTTTTAGGGGCAGTACCCTCTCTGGGGCCAACGTCCTGACTTTC

J: TRBJ2-5
V: TRBV28
D: -
size: few
CDR3: CASSFGSGETQYF
DNA: TGTGCCAGCAGTTTTGGCTCGGGGGAGACCCAGTACTTC

J: TRBJ2-3
V: TRBV2
D: -
size: -
CDR3: CASSQRAGADTQYF
DNA: TGTGCCAGCAGTCAGCGGGCGGGGGCCGATACGCAGTATTTT

J: TRBJ1-1
V: TRBV27
D: -
size: -
CDR3: CASSSPLDRQNTEAFF
DNA: TGTGCCAGCAGTTCTCCCCTCGACAGACAGAACACTGAAGCTTTCTTT

J: TRBJ1-1
V: TRBV6-1
D: -
size: few
CDR3: CASNEIMNTEAFF
DNA: TGTGCCAGCAACGAGATCATGAACACTGAAGCTTTCTTT

J: TRBJ2-3
V: TRBV6-1
D: TRBD1
size: -
CDR3: CASTSTGSTDTQYF
DNA: TGTGCCAGTACCTCGACAGGGAGCACAGATACGCAGTATTTT

J: TRBJ1-5
V: TRBV7-8
D: TRBD1
size: few
CDR3: CASSLADRGNQPQHF
DNA: TGTGCCAGCAGCTTAGCGGACAGGGGCAATCAGCCCCAGCATTTT

J: TRBJ1-2
V: TRBV28
D: -
size: -
CDR3: CASSLLRHHYGYTF
DNA: TGTGCCAGCAGTTTACTAAGACACCACTATGGCTACACCTTC

J: TRBJ2-1
V: TRBV11-1
D: -
size: few
CDR3: CASSLARSGQPNYNEQFF
DNA: TGTGCCAGCAGCTTAGCTCGTAGTGGACAGCCAAACTACAATGAGCAGTTCTTC

J: TRBJ1-2
V: TRBV5-1
D: -
size: -
CDR3: CASSFRGGSIYGYTF
DNA: TGCGCCAGCAGCTTTCGTGGGGGGAGTATCTATGGCTACACCTTC

J: TRBJ2-5
V: TRBV9
D: -
size: -
CDR3: CASSVSPGFEETQYF
DNA: TGTGCCAGCAGCGTTTCCCCCGGGTTCGAAGAGACCCAGTACTTC

J: TRBJ1-5
V: TRBV19
D: -
size: -
CDR3: CASSIEGRGNQPQHF
DNA: TGTGCCAGTAGTATAGAGGGACGGGGCAATCAGCCCCAGCATTTT

J: TRBJ1-2
V: TRBV20-1
D: -
size: few
CDR3: CSAREARGGYGYTF
DNA: TGCAGTGCTAGAGAGGCCAGGGGCGGCTATGGCTACACCTTC

J: TRBJ1-2
V: TRBV5-1
D: -
size: -
CDR3: CASSLGPPSSGYTF
DNA: TGCGCCAGCAGCTTGGGCCCTCCTTCTAGTGGCTACACCTTC

J: TRBJ2-1
V: TRBV11-3
D: TRBD2
size: -
CDR3: CASSLGGSQLDEQFF
DNA: TGTGCCAGCAGCTTAGGCGGGAGTCAATTGGATGAGCAGTTCTTC

J: TRBJ1-1
V: TRBV6-5
D: -
size: -
CDR3: CASSYPGMNTEAFF
DNA: TGTGCCAGCAGTTACCCGGGTATGAACACTGAAGCTTTCTTT

J: TRBJ2-3
V: TRBV29-1
D: -
size: -
CDR3: CSVSWQSTDTQYF
DNA: TGCAGCGTTAGCTGGCAGAGCACAGATACGCAGTATTTT

J: TRBJ2-3
V: TRBV9
D: TRBD1
size: few
CDR3: CASSVKGGLGTDTQYF
DNA: TGTGCCAGCAGCGTAAAAGGGGGCCTGGGCACAGATACGCAGTATTTT

J: TRBJ1-2
V: TRBV4-3
D: -
size: -
CDR3: CASSQGLFDYGYTF
DNA: TGCGCCAGCAGCCAAGGCCTGTTCGACTATGGCTACACCTTC

J: TRBJ2-7
V: TRBV7-3
D: TRBD1
size: few
CDR3: CASRRYQGQGHHEQYF
DNA: TGTGCCAGCAGACGCTACCAAGGACAGGGTCACCACGAGCAGTACTTC

J: TRBJ1-2
V: TRBV28
D: -
size: few
CDR3: CASSSVPNYGYTF
DNA: TGTGCCAGCAGTTCGGTCCCTAACTATGGCTACACCTTC

J: TRBJ2-5
V: TRBV5-6
D: -
size: -
CDR3: CASSLEKGGQETQYF
DNA: TGTGCCAGCAGCTTGGAGAAAGGGGGCCAAGAGACCCAGTACTTC

J: TRBJ1-2
V: TRBV20-1
D: -
size: -
CDR3: CSASRQGFYGYTF
DNA: TGCAGTGCTAGTAGGCAGGGGTTCTATGGCTACACCTTC

J: TRBJ1-1
V: TRBV28
D: TRBD1
size: few
CDR3: CASSQGPTGTNTEAFF
DNA: TGTGCCAGCAGCCAGGGGCCGACAGGGACTAACACTGAAGCTTTCTTT

J: TRBJ2-3
V: TRBV28
D: TRBD2
size: few
CDR3: CASSLASGMSDTQYF
DNA: TGTGCCAGCAGTTTGGCTAGCGGCATGTCAGATACGCAGTATTTT

J: TRBJ2-4
V: TRBV20-1
D: TRBD2
size: few
CDR3: CSASWSGRRNIQYF
DNA: TGCAGTGCTAGTTGGAGCGGGAGGCGAAACATTCAGTACTTC

J: TRBJ1-2
V: TRBV21-1
D: -
size: few
CDR3: CASSKTVVRYGYTF
DNA: TGTGCCAGCAGCAAAACAGTGGTCCGCTATGGCTACACCTTC

J: TRBJ2-1
V: TRBV27
D: TRBD1
size: few
CDR3: CASRWGTGGGNEQFF
DNA: TGTGCCAGCAGATGGGGAACAGGGGGCGGCAATGAGCAGTTCTTC

J: TRBJ2-3
V: TRBV15
D: -
size: many
CDR3: CATSSGPNTDTQYF
DNA: TGTGCCACCAGCAGCGGACCTAACACAGATACGCAGTATTTT

J: TRBJ1-5
V: TRBV3-1
D: -
size: -
CDR3: CASSQELGNQPQHF
DNA: TGTGCCAGCAGCCAAGAATTGGGCAATCAGCCCCAGCATTTT

J: TRBJ2-7
V: TRBV7-2
D: TRBD2
size: few
CDR3: CASSLAGPGWEQYF
DNA: TGTGCCAGCAGTTTAGCGGGGCCTGGGTGGGAGCAGTACTTC

J: TRBJ2-5
V: TRBV5-1
D: TRBD1
size: few
CDR3: CASSFSGTVDETQYF
DNA: TGCGCCAGCAGCTTCTCCGGGACAGTGGACGAGACCCAGTACTTC

J: TRBJ2-3
V: TRBV5-1
D: -
size: -
CDR3: CASSLEVPTDTQYF
DNA: TGCGCCAGCAGCTTGGAGGTCCCCACAGATACGCAGTATTTT

J: TRBJ1-1
V: TRBV28
D: -
size: few
CDR3: CASSPSAGWGTEAFF
DNA: TGTGCCAGCTCCCCCAGCGCAGGGTGGGGCACTGAAGCTTTCTTT

J: TRBJ1-5
V: TRBV6-2/TRBV6-3
D: -
size: -
CDR3: CASRQRNQPQHF
DNA: TGTGCCAGCAGGCAGCGGAATCAGCCCCAGCATTTT

J: TRBJ1-4
V: TRBV19
D: TRBD1
size: -
CDR3: CASRRGQGMGKLFF
DNA: TGTGCCTCCCGGCGCGGACAGGGGATGGGAAAACTGTTTTTT

J: TRBJ2-1
V: TRBV5-1
D: TRBD2
size: many
CDR3: CASHVEREGRSEQFF
DNA: TGCGCCAGCCATGTTGAGCGGGAGGGCCGAAGTGAGCAGTTCTTC

J: TRBJ1-2
V: TRBV12-3/TRBV12-4
D: TRBD1
size: many
CDR3: CASRLGTGPDYGYTF
DNA: TGTGCCAGCAGGCTTGGGACAGGGCCCGACTATGGCTACACCTTC

J: TRBJ2-1
V: TRBV7-8
D: TRBD2
size: -
CDR3: CASSLREVPGRRNEQFF
DNA: TGTGCCAGCAGCTTACGCGAAGTTCCCGGGAGGCGAAATGAGCAGTTCTTC

J: TRBJ1-1
V: TRBV5-1
D: TRBD1
size: few
CDR3: CASSGDRGRIRNTEAFF
DNA: TGCGCCAGCAGCGGAGACAGGGGCAGAATTAGGAACACTGAAGCTTTCTTT

J: TRBJ2-5
V: TRBV7-9
D: TRBD1
size: -
CDR3: CASSLGYGQGLETQYF
DNA: TGTGCCAGCAGTCTAGGATACGGACAGGGATTAGAGACCCAGTACTTC

J: TRBJ2-1
V: TRBV11-3
D: TRBD1
size: few
CDR3: CASSPGYSHRGNEQFF
DNA: TGTGCCAGCAGCCCCGGATACAGCCACAGGGGCAATGAGCAGTTCTTC

J: TRBJ2-4
V: TRBV6-2/TRBV6-3
D: TRBD2
size: -
CDR3: CASRVGGLAGDKNIQYF
DNA: TGTGCCAGCCGGGTCGGGGGACTAGCGGGAGATAAAAACATTCAGTACTTC

J: TRBJ2-2
V: TRBV5-6
D: TRBD1
size: few
CDR3: CASSRTGAAAGELFF
DNA: TGTGCCAGCAGCCGCACAGGGGCCGCAGCCGGGGAGCTGTTTTTT

J: TRBJ1-2
V: TRBV28
D: TRBD1
size: many
CDR3: CASSSLAGGHYGYTF
DNA: TGTGCCAGCAGTTCCCTGGCAGGGGGCCACTATGGCTACACCTTC

J: TRBJ2-5
V: TRBV5-1
D: TRBD1
size: many
CDR3: CASSNRDSQQETQYF
DNA: TGCGCCAGCAGCAACCGGGACAGCCAGCAAGAGACCCAGTACTTC

J: TRBJ1-1
V: TRBV12-3/TRBV12-4
D: -
size: few
CDR3: CASSHYGRLDTEAFF
DNA: TGTGCCAGCAGTCATTACGGGCGCCTGGACACTGAAGCTTTCTTT

J: TRBJ1-5
V: TRBV7-9
D: -
size: many
CDR3: CASSLQGNQPQHF
DNA: TGTGCCAGCAGCTTACAGGGTAATCAGCCCCAGCATTTT

J: TRBJ2-1
V: TRBV12-3/TRBV12-4
D: TRBD1
size: few
CDR3: CASRHRGIPYNEQFF
DNA: TGTGCCAGCAGACACAGGGGAATCCCCTACAATGAGCAGTTCTTC

J: TRBJ1-2
V: TRBV24-1
D: -
size: -
CDR3: CATNDGPNYGYTF
DNA: TGTGCCACCAATGACGGACCTAACTATGGCTACACCTTC

J: TRBJ2-2
V: TRBV3-1
D: -
size: -
CDR3: CATSQDRHRPTPGELFF
DNA: TGTGCCACCAGCCAAGACCGTCACCGGCCAACCCCCGGGGAGCTGTTTTTT